What follows are 14 T cell receptor beta chains derived from one specimen sequenced in a study of shared clonotypes between healthy human individuals. The repertoire was sequenced with immunoSEQ multiplex PCR; TCRdb's copy has only in-frame clones and lacks some. This sample has millions of clones, with 85% to 95% found just once. It was CD45RO-negative cells, positively selected for CCR7, that made up naive CD8 cells, with terminally differentiated effector memory CD45RA+ cells excluded. Sample: naive CD8+ T cells from PBMCs. These TCRs come from a man aged 18 to 29 in good health. Some clones in this sample may be carry-over from other donors' samples.

The chain couples TRBV30 to TRBJ2-1, with unresolved D. Trimming removed 0 bases from V and 0 bases from J, with 18 bases in between. There are 18 residues in the CDR3. Per the germline V gene, CDR1 is GTSNPN and CDR2 is SVGIG (reference sequence). The CDR3 DNA sequence: TGTGCCTGGAGTGTAGGCCCGGAATTGGGCACCTCCTACAATGAGCAGTTCTTC. It yields the protein CAWSVGPELGTSYNEQFF.

V is TRBV5-4 and J is TRBJ1-2; the D is unclear. Per the germline V gene, CDR1 is SGHNT and CDR2 is YYREEE (reference sequence). V lost 2 bases, J lost 9 bases, and 8 bases lay in between. The CDR3 consists of 11 residues. This chain's CDR3 is CASSFIDRYTF. The CDR3 bases are TGTGCCAGCAGCTTTATAGACCGCTACACCTTC.

This chain links TRBV19 with TRBJ2-7; 13 bases map to TRBD2. The CDR3 runs 16 residues. V was clipped by 3 bases and J by 3 bases; unmatched bases: 5. The germline V gene has CDR1 LNHDA and CDR2 SQIVND (reference sequence). CDR3 sequence reads: CASSMTSGRLIYEQYF. The CDR3 DNA sequence: TGTGCCAGTAGTATGACTAGCGGGAGGCTTATCTACGAGCAGTACTTC.

Concerning this clone: This CDR3 is also generated by other DNA sequences in the sample. The chain joins TRBV4-1 to TRBJ1-4, with D unresolved. The germline gives CDR1 MGHRA, CDR2 YSYEKL. The germline V and J ends were trimmed by 1 base and 2 bases, with 2 bases remaining between them. The CDR3 spans 13 residues. The CDR3 is CASSQATNEKLFF. CDR3 sequence (DNA): TGCGCCAGCAGCCAAGCGACTAATGAAAAACTGTTTTTT.

This chain joins TRBV28 and TRBJ2-3; 8 positions match TRBD2. CDR3 length: 21 residues. Germline CDR1 reads MDHEN; CDR2 reads SYDVKM. Trimming cost V 2 bases and J 2 bases; bases outside gene matches: 21. The CDR3 DNA is TGTGCCAGCAGTTTAGGGGTTACCGGGAGGGCCGGCGGGAGTGTCACAGATACGCAGTATTTT. Protein sequence: CASSLGVTGRAGGSVTDTQYF.

The CDR3 spells CASSFLARGVIDGEAFF. As DNA, the CDR3 is TGTGCCAGCAGCTTTCTCGCCCGGGGGGTTATTGATGGTGAAGCTTTCTTT. The V call is TRBV7-8, the J call TRBJ1-1; possibly TRBD1 for D (5 bases). The CDR3 length is 17 residues. Trimming took 3 bases from V and 7 from J, leaving 24 bases between them. Germline V gene lookup returns CDR1 SGHVS and CDR2 FQNEAQ.

The rearrangement uses TRBV10-1 and TRBJ2-3; 15 bases are shared with TRBD2. The CDR3 runs to 18 residues. Trimming took 0 bases from V and 2 from J; bases not matched to a gene: 3. Per germline, CDR1 WNHNN and CDR2 SYGVQD (reference sequence). CDR3 bases: TGCGCCAGCAGTGAGTCGAGGACTAGCGGGAGGGCCACAGATACGCAGTATTTT. As protein: CASSESRTSGRATDTQYF.

This rearrangement joins TRBV9 to TRBJ2-1; 7 bases line up with TRBD2. The germline gives CDR1 SGDLS, CDR2 YYNGEE. Losses at the gene ends were 0 bases for V and 6 bases for J; bases not matched to a gene: 3. This CDR3 region has 14 residues. This chain's CDR3 is CASSVEPGGNEQFF. Written as DNA, the CDR3 is TGTGCCAGCAGCGTAGAACCGGGGGGCAATGAGCAGTTCTTC.

The genes are TRBV27 and TRBJ2-7; maybe TRBD1 (6 bases). V gave up 5 bases and J gave up 6 bases, with 23 bases separating them. From germline, CDR1 is MNHEY and CDR2 SMNVEV (reference sequence). This CDR3 is built from 16 residues. CDR3 nucleotides: TGTGCCAGCAGTCCCCCGAGCGTGTACAGGGTAAGCGAGCAGTACTTC. Translation: CASSPPSVYRVSEQYF.

V is TRBV28 and J is TRBJ2-1; D is possibly TRBD2 (6 bases). Deletions cut 4 bases from V and 2 bases from J, with 15 bases between. CDR1 is MDHEN and CDR2 is SYDVKM in the germline V gene. The CDR3 is 16 amino acids. CDR3 DNA: TGTGCCAGCAGTTCGCAGAGGGGAGGAGCCTACAATGAGCAGTTCTTC. Encoded protein: CASSSQRGGAYNEQFF.

The chain carries TRBV7-9 and TRBJ2-7, with D perhaps matching TRBD2 (6 bases). The germline V gene encodes CDR1 SEHNR and CDR2 FQNEAQ (reference sequence). The CDR3 loop spans 14 amino acids. V was cut by 4 bases and J by 6 bases, with 16 bases left in between. The CDR3 DNA reads TGTGCCAGCAGCTCCCGGGGGTCGACCTGCGAGCAGTACTTC. Its protein is CASSSRGSTCEQYF.

The chain combines TRBV28 with TRBJ2-3, with D possibly matching TRBD2 (6 bases). The CDR3 runs 16 residues. Germline assignment: CDR1 MDHEN and CDR2 SYDVKM. The V end was cut by 6 bases, the J end by 3 bases, with 19 bases between. Written as DNA, the CDR3 is TGTGCCAGCAGCCCCGGAGGGAGTGATGGAACAGATACGCAGTATTTT. Protein product: CASSPGGSDGTDTQYF.

CDR3: CASSKLAGSTDTQYF. The CDR3 DNA is TGTGCCAGCAGTAAACTAGCGGGGAGCACAGATACGCAGTATTTT. The chain joins TRBV2 to TRBJ2-3; 10 bases agree with TRBD2. There are 15 residues in the CDR3. V gave up 5 bases and J gave up 0 bases; unmatched junction bases: 2. Germline assignment: CDR1 SNHLY and CDR2 FYNNEI.

The chain joins TRBV4-3 to TRBJ2-2; D is unresolved. V was pared by 3 bases and J by 10 bases, with 12 bases between. The CDR3 loop spans 13 amino acids. Germline-derived CDR1 and CDR2 are LGHNA and YSLEER. CDR3 in amino acids: CASSQSLKEELFF. The CDR3 nucleotides read TGCGCCAGCAGCCAGTCATTAAAGGAGGAGCTGTTTTTT.